Sequencing of this T cell receptor (beta chain) was carried out in a study of T cells in tuberculosis. General observations from the study: Active tuberculosis alpha repertoires lay closer to GMM-specific TCRs than controls'.

In regard to this clone: What it recognizes is unknown.

The data were produced by immunoSEQ multiplex PCR, yet TCRdb's version contains in-frame clones alone and is incomplete. In the table there are 35,000 to 45,000 clones, around 94% of which are singletons. On average about 100,000 T cells per donor were immunosequenced. Deletions cut 3 bases from V and 3 bases from J, with 15 bases between. CDR1 is MNHNS and CDR2 is SASEGT in the germline V gene. The length of the CDR3 is 16 residues. The rearrangement links TRBV6-1 to TRBJ1-3, with D possibly being TRBD1 (6 bases). The sequencing input was PBMCs. The receptor's source is a donor between 10 and 29 years old with latent tuberculosis or without tuberculosis infection. Some clones in this sample may be carry-over from other donors' samples. The CDR3 sequence: CASSEPAGGFGNTIYF. CDR3 nucleotide sequence: TGTGCCAGCAGTGAGCCGGCGGGGGGCTTTGGAAACACCATATATTTT.